Below are 25 T cell receptor beta chains sequenced from a single sample in a study of pediatric ulcerative colitis. Clones were sequenced by immunoSEQ multiplex PCR, and TCRdb holds only the in-frame ones, with some missing. The sample has 59,000 or so clones; just over 75% are singletons. Sequencing was done on a sample of blood. The source is a boy between 10 and 17 years old with moderate ulcerative colitis.

The rearrangement joins TRBV7-6 to TRBJ1-1, with TRBD1 as a possible D gene (6 bases). Germline CDR1 reads SGHVS; CDR2 reads FNYEAQ. The V end was cut by 5 bases, the J end by 6 bases, with 16 bases between. This CDR3 region has 14 residues. The CDR3 protein is CASSENRDNSEAFF. In DNA form, the CDR3 reads TGTGCCAGCAGCGAAAACAGGGATAACTCTGAAGCTTTCTTT.

CDR3 coding DNA: TGTGCCAGCAGCGTAGAAGACTACGAGCAGTACTTC. It translates to CASSVEDYEQYF. V usage is TRBV9 and J usage is TRBJ2-7, with unresolved D. The CDR3 totals 12 residues. The germline CDR1 and CDR2 sequences are SGDLS and YYNGEE. The V and J ends lost 0 bases and 3 bases respectively, with 4 bases between them.

This clone was detected a few times. The chain carries TRBV5-6 and TRBJ2-1, with a tentative D call TRBD2 (6 bases). Germline V gene data show CDR1 as SGHDT and CDR2 as YYEEEE. CDR3 size: 13 residues. V lost 4 bases and J lost 12, with 17 bases in between. This CDR3 is CASSAAGPGGQFF. The CDR3 DNA follows: TGTGCCAGCAGCGCCGCGGGGCCCGGGGGGCAGTTCTTC.

The rearrangement uses TRBV30 and TRBJ1-6; 9 bases map to TRBD1. With V trimmed by 1 base and J by 9 bases, 7 bases remained unmatched. CDR3 length equals 15 residues. CDR1 GTSNPN and CDR2 SVGIG come from the germline V gene (reference sequence). The CDR3 protein is CAWSGTGARSSPLHF. The CDR3 DNA sequence: TGTGCCTGGAGTGGGACAGGGGCACGGAGTTCACCCCTCCACTTT.

The V and J genes are TRBV19 and TRBJ2-7; D call uncertain. Germline assignment: CDR1 LNHDA and CDR2 SQIVND (reference sequence). This CDR3 is 12 amino acids long. Trimming removed 6 bases from V and 2 bases from J, with 8 bases in between. The CDR3 loop reads CASSDIPYEQYF. The CDR3 region has the DNA TGTGCCAGTAGCGACATCCCCTACGAGCAGTACTTC.

V gene TRBV2 combines with J gene TRBJ1-4, with 8 bases lining up with TRBD1. With V trimmed by 4 bases and J by 0 bases, 4 bases remained unmatched. Germline CDR1 is SNHLY and CDR2 is FYNNEI. This CDR3 has 16 amino acids. CDR3 region: CASSVDRDSTNEKLFF. The CDR3 bases are TGTGCCAGCAGTGTGGACAGGGATTCAACTAATGAAAAACTGTTTTTT.

This chain's CDR3 is CASSPFPGQVNTEAFF. Written as DNA, the CDR3 is TGCGCCAGCAGCCCCTTCCCGGGACAGGTGAACACTGAAGCTTTCTTT. The chain employs TRBV4-3 and TRBJ1-1, with 8 bases fitting TRBD1. The ends lost 4 bases at V and 0 bases at J; junction bases unmatched: 7. The length of the CDR3 is 16 residues. Germline assignment: CDR1 LGHNA and CDR2 YSLEER.

The chain combines TRBV11-2 with TRBJ2-1, with 7 bases lining up with TRBD2. Germline lookup yields CDR1 SGHAT and CDR2 FQNNGV. V dropped 1 base and J dropped 10; count of bases not matched to a gene: 16. This CDR3 has 17 residues. The CDR3 sequence is CASSLASGIQFFTEQFF. CDR3 nucleotide sequence: TGTGCCAGCAGCTTAGCCAGCGGGATTCAATTTTTCACCGAGCAGTTCTTC.

The chain carries TRBV4-2 and TRBJ1-2, with 7 bases that match TRBD1. CDR1 is LGHNA and CDR2 is YNFKEQ in the germline V gene. V shed 3 bases and J 8 bases; nucleotides not matched to a gene: 12. CDR3 length: 15 residues. CDR3 coding DNA: TGTGCCAGCAGCCATTCCGATACAGGGGTAGGGGGCTACACCTTC. It specifies CASSHSDTGVGGYTF.

This clone was seen a single time. V usage is TRBV4-1 and J usage is TRBJ1-1; D not certain. Trimming removed 1 base at V and 1 base at J, with 13 bases between. The germline V gene encodes CDR1 MGHRA and CDR2 YSYEKL. The CDR3 consists of 16 residues. Here the CDR3 reads CASSQVLGPKNTEAFF. For the CDR3, the DNA is TGCGCCAGCAGCCAAGTTTTAGGGCCGAAGAACACTGAAGCTTTCTTT.

V gene TRBV9 combines with J gene TRBJ1-1, with 7 positions matching TRBD1. Trimming cost V 0 bases and J 3 bases; bases outside gene matches: 2. Looked up from germline, CDR1 is SGDLS and CDR2 is YYNGEE. The CDR3 totals 14 residues. In DNA form, the CDR3 reads TGTGCCAGCAGCGTAGTAGGACAGGACACTGAAGCTTTCTTT. Translating it yields CASSVVGQDTEAFF. Full variable domain (outside the CDR3, taken from reference TRBV9 and TRBJ1-1): DSGVTQTPKHLITATGQRVTLRCSPRSGDLSVYWYQQSLDQGLQFLIQYYNGEERAKGNILERFSAQQFPDLHSELNLSSLELGDSALYFCASSVVGQDTEAFFGQGTRLTVV.

The genes are TRBV2 and TRBJ1-3, with a weak D call TRBD1 (5 bases). The CDR3 spans 15 residues. V was pared by 6 bases and J by 0 bases, with 12 bases between. Germline V lookup: CDR1 SNHLY, CDR2 FYNNEI. Here the CDR3 reads CASSLYRSSGNTIYF. The CDR3 coding sequence is TGTGCCAGCAGCTTGTACAGGAGCTCTGGAAACACCATATATTTT. Full variable domain (remainder filled in from reference TRBV2 and TRBJ1-3): EPEVTQTPSHQVTQMGQEVILRCVPISNHLYFYWYRQILGQKVEFLVSFYNNEISEKSEIFDDQFSVERPDGSNFTLKIRSTKLEDSAMYFCASSLYRSSGNTIYFGEGSWLTVV.

This clone counts as medium-sized. This rearrangement joins TRBV4-1 to TRBJ2-3; D is uncertain. Trimming left V 1 base short and J 2 bases short, with 13 bases between. There are 16 residues in the CDR3. Looked up from germline, CDR1 is MGHRA and CDR2 is YSYEKL. For the CDR3, the DNA is TGCGCCAGCAGCCAAGGGATGGGCGGCTCCACAGATACGCAGTATTTT. Its protein product is CASSQGMGGSTDTQYF.

This chain connects TRBV18 to TRBJ2-7; 8 nucleotides agree with TRBD2. Trimming cost V 1 base and J 3 bases; bases outside gene matches: 2. CDR1 is KGHSH, CDR2 LQKENI, per germline. The CDR3 length is 14 residues. The CDR3 nucleotides read TGTGCCAGCTCACCACGGCGGGGGGACTACGAGCAGTACTTC. This codes for CASSPRRGDYEQYF.

The chain links TRBV5-1 to TRBJ1-1, with 7 bases identical to TRBD1. The CDR3 contains 15 residues. From germline, CDR1 is SGHRS and CDR2 YFSETQ. Unmatched junction bases numbered 7, after V lost 2 bases and J lost 3 bases. The CDR3 is CASSLDREADTEAFF. In DNA form, the CDR3 reads TGCGCCAGCAGCTTAGACAGGGAAGCCGACACTGAAGCTTTCTTT.

This chain connects TRBV9 to TRBJ2-2, with a possible D match to TRBD1 (6 bases). V gave up 0 bases and J gave up 2 bases, with 14 bases separating them. The CDR3 is 17 residues long. Looked up from germline, CDR1 is SGDLS and CDR2 is YYNGEE. The CDR3 region is CASSVVDSILNTGELFF. The CDR3 coding sequence is TGTGCCAGCAGCGTAGTGGACAGTATCCTCAACACCGGGGAGCTGTTTTTT.

J is TRBJ2-7 and V is TRBV6-6, with D hard to call. The germline V and J ends were trimmed by 0 bases and 2 bases, with 14 bases remaining between them. Per the germline V gene, CDR1 is MNHNY and CDR2 is SVGAGI (reference sequence). This CDR3 has 16 residues. The DNA of the CDR3 is TGTGCCAGCAGTTACTCGATGGAGACACACACCTACGAGCAGTACTTC. This gives the protein CASSYSMETHTYEQYF.

The gene calls are TRBV23-1 and TRBJ2-4; D unclear. TRBV23-1 is given ORF status, its function remaining uncertain. V was trimmed by 11 bases and J by 8 bases, leaving 7 bases between them. The CDR3 contains 9 residues. The CDR3 protein is CAGVDIQYF. The DNA for the CDR3 is TGCGCCGGGGTAGACATTCAGTACTTC.

The V gene is TRBV7-2, the J gene TRBJ2-7; D not certain. V shed 1 base and J shed 6 bases, with 10 bases lying between them. The germline gives CDR1 SGHTA, CDR2 FQGNSA. There are 13 residues in the CDR3. CDR3 nucleotides: TGTGCCAGCAGCTTAGTACTATACGGCGAGCAGTACTTC. Amino acid sequence: CASSLVLYGEQYF.

The gene calls are TRBV19 and TRBJ1-5; 7 nucleotides align to TRBD1. The CDR3 covers 15 residues. The germline CDR1 and CDR2 sequences are LNHDA and SQIVND (reference sequence). The trim removed 3 bases at V and 1 base at J, leaving 3 bases unmatched. The CDR3 sequence: CASSITGASNQPQHF. CDR3 nucleotide sequence: TGTGCCAGTAGTATTACAGGGGCCAGCAATCAGCCCCAGCATTTT.

The V call is TRBV7-2, the J call TRBJ2-7, with TRBD2 matching over 10 bases. The trim removed 0 bases at V and 1 base at J, leaving 6 bases unmatched. The CDR3 runs to 17 residues. Germline V gives CDR1 SGHTA, CDR2 FQGNSA. The CDR3: CASSLAPASGSSYEQYF. The CDR3, as DNA: TGTGCCAGCAGCTTAGCGCCCGCTAGCGGGAGTTCCTACGAGCAGTACTTC.

This chain joins TRBV4-1 and TRBJ1-2; 11 nucleotides match TRBD1. V lost 0 bases, J lost 6 bases, and 3 bases stayed unmatched. In germline, CDR1 is MGHRA, CDR2 YSYEKL. The CDR3 runs to 15 residues. The CDR3 sequence is CASSQEGQGADGYTF. The CDR3 DNA reads as TGCGCCAGCAGCCAAGAAGGACAGGGGGCCGATGGCTACACCTTC.

This sequence joins TRBV5-6 and TRBJ2-7, with D possibly TRBD1 on 6 matching bases. Trimming took 4 bases from V and 0 from J, leaving 11 bases between them. This CDR3 is built from 14 residues. From germline, CDR1 is SGHDT and CDR2 YYEEEE. CDR3 nucleotides: TGTGCCAGCAGCGGGACACTAGACTCCTACGAGCAGTACTTC. Translated: CASSGTLDSYEQYF.

This chain connects TRBV6-1 to TRBJ1-2; 8 nucleotides line up with TRBD1. J lost 0 bases, V lost 6 bases, and 6 bases had no gene match. The CDR3 runs 15 residues. Germline V gives CDR1 MNHNS, CDR2 SASEGT. The CDR3 DNA reads as TGTGCCAGCAGGGACAGGGTGACCCCTAACTATGGCTACACCTTC. Its translation: CASRDRVTPNYGYTF.

The chain joins TRBV4-3 to TRBJ2-2; 7 bases are a match to TRBD2. CDR1 and CDR2 (germline): LGHNA, YSLEER. The CDR3 is made up of 16 amino acids. With V trimmed by 1 base and J by 7 bases, 9 bases remained unmatched. The CDR3 is CASSQGSRGVDGELFF. The CDR3 nucleotides are TGCGCCAGCAGCCAAGGCTCTCGGGGGGTTGACGGGGAGCTGTTTTTT.